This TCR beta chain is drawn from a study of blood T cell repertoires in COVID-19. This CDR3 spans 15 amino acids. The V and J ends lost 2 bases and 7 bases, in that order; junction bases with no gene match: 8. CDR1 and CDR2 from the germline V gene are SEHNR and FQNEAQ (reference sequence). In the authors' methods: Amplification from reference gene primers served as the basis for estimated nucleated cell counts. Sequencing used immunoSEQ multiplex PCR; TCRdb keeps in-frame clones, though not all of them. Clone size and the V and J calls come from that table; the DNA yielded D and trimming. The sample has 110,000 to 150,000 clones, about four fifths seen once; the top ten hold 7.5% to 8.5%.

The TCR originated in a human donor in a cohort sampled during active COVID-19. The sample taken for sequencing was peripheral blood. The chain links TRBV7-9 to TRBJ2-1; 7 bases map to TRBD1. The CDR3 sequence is CASSLLQGFRNEQFF. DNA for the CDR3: TGTGCCAGCAGCTTATTACAGGGGTTCAGGAATGAGCAGTTCTTC.